One T cell receptor beta chain is described in this entry. V lost 3 bases to trimming and J lost 0 bases; unmatched junction nucleotides: 8. This CDR3 comprises 16 residues. CDR1 SGHRS and CDR2 YFSETQ come from the germline V gene. In the authors' methods: Counts of nucleated cells, estimated from reference gene primer amplification, were obtained. This table comes from immunoSEQ multiplex PCR, and its TCRdb copy is limited to in-frame clones, with some not included. That table is the source of V, J and clone size, and D and trimming were worked out from the DNA. Among around 200,000 clones listed, 70% to 90% were seen once. The sample originates from a study of blood T cell repertoires in COVID-19. The overall study: The United States, Italy and Spain provided the acute and convalescent COVID-19 samples. T cells, B-cell-depleted T cells, or PBMCs supplied cDNA or gDNA.

Within 2 weeks before study entry, exposed participants met a COVID-19 case. Sequencing was done on a sample of PBMCs or T cells enriched from blood (not recorded which). The rearrangement links TRBV5-1 to TRBJ1-2, with TRBD1 matching 7 bases. The TCR was taken from a woman younger than 45 who had been exposed to COVID-19. The CDR3, as DNA: TGCGCCAGCAGCTCGACCGCCGGGACAGCTAACTATGGCTACACCTTC. It specifies CASSSTAGTANYGYTF.